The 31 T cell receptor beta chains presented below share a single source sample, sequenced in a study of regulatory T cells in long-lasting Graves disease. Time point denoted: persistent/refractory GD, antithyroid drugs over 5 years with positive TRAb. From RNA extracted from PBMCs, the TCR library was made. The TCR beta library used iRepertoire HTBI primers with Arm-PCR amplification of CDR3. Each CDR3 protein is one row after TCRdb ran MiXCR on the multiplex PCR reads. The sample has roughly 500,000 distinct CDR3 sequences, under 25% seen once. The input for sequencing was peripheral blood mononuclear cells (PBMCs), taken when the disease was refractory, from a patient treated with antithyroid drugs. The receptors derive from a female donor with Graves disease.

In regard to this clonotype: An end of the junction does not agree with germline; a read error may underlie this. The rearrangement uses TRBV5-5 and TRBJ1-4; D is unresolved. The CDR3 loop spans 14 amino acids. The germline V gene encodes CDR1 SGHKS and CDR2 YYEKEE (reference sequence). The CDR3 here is CASSLLPADEKLFF. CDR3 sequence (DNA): TGCGCCAGCAGCTTGTTGCCAGCCGATGAAAAACTGTTTTTT.

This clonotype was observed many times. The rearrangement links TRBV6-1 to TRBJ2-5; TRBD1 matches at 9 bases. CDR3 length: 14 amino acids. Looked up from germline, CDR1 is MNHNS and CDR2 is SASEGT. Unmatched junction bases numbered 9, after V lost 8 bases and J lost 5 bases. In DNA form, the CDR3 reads TGTGCCAGCGTTGACAGGGGGATGATGGAGACCCAGTACTTC. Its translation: CASVDRGMMETQYF.

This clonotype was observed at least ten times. In nucleotides, the CDR3 is TGTGCCAGCAGGCGACAGGGGGCGAACTCGCCTCAGCCCCAGCATTTT. It is translated as CASRRQGANSPQPQHF. The chain carries TRBV28 and TRBJ1-5, with 10 nucleotides matching TRBD1. V gave up 6 bases and J gave up 6 bases; unmatched junction bases: 11. Germline CDR1 reads MDHEN; CDR2 reads SYDVKM. The CDR3 spans 16 residues.

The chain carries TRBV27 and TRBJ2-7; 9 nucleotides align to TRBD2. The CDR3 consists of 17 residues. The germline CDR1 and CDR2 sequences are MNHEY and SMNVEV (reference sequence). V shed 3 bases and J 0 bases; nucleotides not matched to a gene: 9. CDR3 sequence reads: CASSLEAGGSYSYEQYF. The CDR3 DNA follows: TGTGCCAGCAGTTTGGAAGCGGGAGGCTCCTACTCCTACGAGCAGTACTTC.

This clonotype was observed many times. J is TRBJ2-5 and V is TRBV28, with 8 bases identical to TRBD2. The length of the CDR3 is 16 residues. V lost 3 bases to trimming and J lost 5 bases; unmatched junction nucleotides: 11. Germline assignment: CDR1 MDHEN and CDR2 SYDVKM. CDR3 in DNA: TGTGCCAGCAGTTTGAGCGGGAGTGGGTTGGAGGAGACCCAGTACTTC. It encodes CASSLSGSGLEETQYF.

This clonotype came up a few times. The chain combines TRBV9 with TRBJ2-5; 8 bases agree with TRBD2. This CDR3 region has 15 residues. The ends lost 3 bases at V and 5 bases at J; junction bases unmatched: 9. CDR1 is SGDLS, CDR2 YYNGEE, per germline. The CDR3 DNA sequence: TGTGCCAGCAGCGCATTCTCCCGACTAGCGGAGACCCAGTACTTC. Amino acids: CASSAFSRLAETQYF. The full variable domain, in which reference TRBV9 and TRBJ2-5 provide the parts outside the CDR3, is DSGVTQTPKHLITATGQRVTLRCSPRSGDLSVYWYQQSLDQGLQFLIQYYNGEERAKGNILERFSAQQFPDLHSELNLSSLELGDSALYFCASSAFSRLAETQYFGPGTRLLVL.

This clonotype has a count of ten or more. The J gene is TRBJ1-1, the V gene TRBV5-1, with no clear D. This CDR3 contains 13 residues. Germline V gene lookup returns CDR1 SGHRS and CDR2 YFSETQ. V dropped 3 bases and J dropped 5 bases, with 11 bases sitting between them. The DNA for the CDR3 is TGCGCCAGCAGCTACGACCTCGGAACTGAAGCTTTCTTT. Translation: CASSYDLGTEAFF.

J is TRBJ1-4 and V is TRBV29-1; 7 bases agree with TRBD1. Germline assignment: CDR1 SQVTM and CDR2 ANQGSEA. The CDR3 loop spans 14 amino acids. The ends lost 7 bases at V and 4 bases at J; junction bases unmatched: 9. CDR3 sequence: CSALVQGINEKLFF. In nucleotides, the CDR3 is TGCAGCGCTTTAGTACAGGGGATTAATGAAAAACTGTTTTTT. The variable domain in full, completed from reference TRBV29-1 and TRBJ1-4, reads SAVISQKPSRDICQRGTSLTIQCQVDSQVTMMFWYRQQPGQSLTLIATANQGSEATYESGFVIDKFPISRPNLTFSTLTVSNMSPEDSSIYLCSALVQGINEKLFFGSGTQLSVL.

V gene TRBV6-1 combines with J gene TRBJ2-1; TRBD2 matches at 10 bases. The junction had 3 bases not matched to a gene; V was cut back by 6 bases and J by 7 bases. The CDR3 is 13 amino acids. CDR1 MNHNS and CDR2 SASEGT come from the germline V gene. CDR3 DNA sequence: TGTGCCAGCAGGCCACTAGCGGGAAATGAGCAGTTCTTC. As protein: CASRPLAGNEQFF.

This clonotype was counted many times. The CDR3 sequence is CAISARGEASPLHF. In DNA form, the CDR3 reads TGTGCCATCAGTGCTAGGGGTGAGGCTTCACCCCTCCACTTT. The chain links TRBV10-3 to TRBJ1-6; tentatively, D is TRBD1 (5 bases). V was trimmed by 4 bases and J by 9 bases, leaving 13 bases between them. This CDR3 comprises 14 residues. The germline V gene has CDR1 ENHRY and CDR2 SYGVKD.

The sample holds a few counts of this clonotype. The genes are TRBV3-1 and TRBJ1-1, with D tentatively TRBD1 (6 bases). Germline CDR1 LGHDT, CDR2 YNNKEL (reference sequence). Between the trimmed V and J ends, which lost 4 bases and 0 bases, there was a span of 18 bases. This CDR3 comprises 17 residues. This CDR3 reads CASSPHPTGQLNTEAFF. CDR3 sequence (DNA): TGTGCCAGCAGCCCACACCCGACAGGACAGTTGAACACTGAAGCTTTCTTT.

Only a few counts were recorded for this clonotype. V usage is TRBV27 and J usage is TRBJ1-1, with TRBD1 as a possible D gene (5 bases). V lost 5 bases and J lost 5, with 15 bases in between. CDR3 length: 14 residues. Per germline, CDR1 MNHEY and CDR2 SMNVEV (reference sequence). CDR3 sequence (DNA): TGTGCCAGCAGTGGGGGTGGGGCCCGGACTGAAGCTTTCTTT. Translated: CASSGGGARTEAFF.

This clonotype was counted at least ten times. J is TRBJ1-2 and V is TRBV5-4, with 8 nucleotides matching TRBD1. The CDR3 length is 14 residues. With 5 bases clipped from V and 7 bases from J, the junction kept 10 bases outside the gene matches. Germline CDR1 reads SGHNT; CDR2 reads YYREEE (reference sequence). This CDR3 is CASRRIGQGGGYTF. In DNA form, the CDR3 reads TGTGCCAGCAGAAGAATCGGACAGGGAGGTGGCTACACCTTC. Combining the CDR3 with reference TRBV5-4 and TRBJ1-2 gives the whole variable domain ETGVTQSPTHLIKTRGQQVTLRCSSQSGHNTVSWYQQALGQGPQFIFQYYREEENGRGNFPPRFSGLQFPNYSSELNVNALELDDSALYLCASRRIGQGGGYTFGSGTRLTVV.

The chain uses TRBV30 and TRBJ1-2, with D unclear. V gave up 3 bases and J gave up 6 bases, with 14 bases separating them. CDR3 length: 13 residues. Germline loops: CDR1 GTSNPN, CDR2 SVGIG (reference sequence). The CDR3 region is CAWRRHKLHGYTF. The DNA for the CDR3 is TGTGCCTGGAGAAGACACAAACTTCATGGCTACACCTTC.

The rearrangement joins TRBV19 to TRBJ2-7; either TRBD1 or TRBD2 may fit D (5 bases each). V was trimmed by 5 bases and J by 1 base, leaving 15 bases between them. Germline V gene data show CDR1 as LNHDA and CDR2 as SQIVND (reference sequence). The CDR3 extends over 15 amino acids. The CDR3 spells CASSANRGGSYEQYF. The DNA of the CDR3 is TGTGCCAGTAGTGCAAACCGGGGCGGATCCTACGAGCAGTACTTC.

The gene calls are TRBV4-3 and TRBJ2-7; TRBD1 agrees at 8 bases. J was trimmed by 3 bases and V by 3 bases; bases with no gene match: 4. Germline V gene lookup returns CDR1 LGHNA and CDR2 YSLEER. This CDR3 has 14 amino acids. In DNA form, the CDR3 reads TGCGCCAGCAGCCACGGACAGGGAGGCTACGAGCAGTACTTC. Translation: CASSHGQGGYEQYF.

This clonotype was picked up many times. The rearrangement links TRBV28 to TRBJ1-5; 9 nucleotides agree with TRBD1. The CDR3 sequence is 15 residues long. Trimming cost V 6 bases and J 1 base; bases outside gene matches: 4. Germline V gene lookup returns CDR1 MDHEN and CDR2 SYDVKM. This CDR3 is CASRRQGGSNQPQHF. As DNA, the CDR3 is TGTGCCAGCAGACGACAGGGGGGGAGCAATCAGCCCCAGCATTTT.

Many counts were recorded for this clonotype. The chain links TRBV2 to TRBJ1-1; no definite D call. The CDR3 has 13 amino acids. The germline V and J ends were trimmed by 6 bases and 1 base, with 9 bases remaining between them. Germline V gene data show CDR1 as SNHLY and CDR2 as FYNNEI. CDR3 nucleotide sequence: TGTGCCAGCAGGAGAGGGCGGAACACTGAAGCTTTCTTT. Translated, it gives CASRRGRNTEAFF.

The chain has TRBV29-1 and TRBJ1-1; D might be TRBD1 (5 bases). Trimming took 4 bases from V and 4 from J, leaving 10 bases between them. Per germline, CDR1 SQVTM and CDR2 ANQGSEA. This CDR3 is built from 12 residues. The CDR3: CSVGGWGTEAFF. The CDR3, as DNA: TGCAGCGTTGGGGGCTGGGGCACTGAAGCTTTCTTT.

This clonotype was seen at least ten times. The CDR3 protein is CASSPSDRGLGTGELFF. CDR3 nucleotides: TGTGCCAGCAGCCCGTCGGACAGGGGGCTCGGCACCGGGGAGCTGTTTTTT. The V call is TRBV3-1, the J call TRBJ2-2, with 11 bases lining up with TRBD1. This CDR3 comprises 17 residues. The ends lost 4 bases at V and 4 bases at J; junction bases unmatched: 8. Germline V lookup: CDR1 LGHDT, CDR2 YNNKEL (reference sequence).

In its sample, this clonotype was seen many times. The CDR3 sequence: CASSLASLAGGGETQYF. In nucleotides, the CDR3 is TGTGCCAGCAGCTTAGCTAGTCTAGCGGGAGGAGGAGAGACCCAGTACTTC. The rearrangement joins TRBV7-8 to TRBJ2-5; 11 bases line up with TRBD2. The germline V gene encodes CDR1 SGHVS and CDR2 FQNEAQ. This CDR3 contains 17 residues. V gave up 0 bases and J gave up 4 bases; unmatched junction bases: 7.

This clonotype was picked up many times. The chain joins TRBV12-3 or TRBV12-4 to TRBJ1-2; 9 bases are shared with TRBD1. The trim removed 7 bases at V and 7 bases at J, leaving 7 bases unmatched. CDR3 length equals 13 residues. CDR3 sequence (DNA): TGTGCCAGCACTCTAACAGGGGGCCTTGGCTACACCTTC. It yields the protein CASTLTGGLGYTF.

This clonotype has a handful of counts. The CDR3 spells CAWSWGSPTGELFF. CDR3 DNA: TGTGCCTGGAGTTGGGGGAGTCCAACCGGGGAGCTGTTTTTT. The V gene is TRBV30, the J gene TRBJ2-2; D might be TRBD1 or TRBD2, each matching 5 bases. Germline loops: CDR1 GTSNPN, CDR2 SVGIG (reference sequence). This CDR3 contains 14 residues. Trimming removed 2 bases from V and 5 bases from J, with 12 bases in between.

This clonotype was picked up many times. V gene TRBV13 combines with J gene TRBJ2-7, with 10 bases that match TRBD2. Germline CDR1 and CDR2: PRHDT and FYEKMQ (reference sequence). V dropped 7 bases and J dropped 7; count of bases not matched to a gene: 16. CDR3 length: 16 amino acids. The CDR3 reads CASIRLAGGTLREQYF. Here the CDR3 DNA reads TGTGCCAGCATCAGGTTAGCGGGAGGTACGTTAAGGGAGCAGTACTTC.

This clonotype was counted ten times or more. The CDR3 DNA reads TGTGCCTGGAGTGCCGCCGGGACAGGGGGATCCGGGGAGCTGTTTTTT. Translating it yields CAWSAAGTGGSGELFF. The rearrangement joins TRBV30 to TRBJ2-2, with 11 nucleotides matching TRBD1. The CDR3 is 16 amino acids. Unmatched junction bases numbered 7, after V lost 1 base and J lost 6 bases. Germline lookup yields CDR1 GTSNPN and CDR2 SVGIG (reference sequence).

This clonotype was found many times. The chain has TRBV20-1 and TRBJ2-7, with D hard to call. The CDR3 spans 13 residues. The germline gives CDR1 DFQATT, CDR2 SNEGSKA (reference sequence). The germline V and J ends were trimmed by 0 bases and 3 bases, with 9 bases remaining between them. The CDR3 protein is CSARDAQDYEQYF. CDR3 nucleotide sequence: TGCAGTGCTAGAGACGCGCAGGACTACGAGCAGTACTTC.

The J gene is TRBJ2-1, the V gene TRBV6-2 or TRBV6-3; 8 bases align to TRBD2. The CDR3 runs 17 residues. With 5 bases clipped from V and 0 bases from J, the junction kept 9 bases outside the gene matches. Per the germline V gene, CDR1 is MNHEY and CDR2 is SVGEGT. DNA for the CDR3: TGTGCCAGCAGTAATCGAGCGGGAGCTCTCTCCTACAATGAGCAGTTCTTC. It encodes CASSNRAGALSYNEQFF.

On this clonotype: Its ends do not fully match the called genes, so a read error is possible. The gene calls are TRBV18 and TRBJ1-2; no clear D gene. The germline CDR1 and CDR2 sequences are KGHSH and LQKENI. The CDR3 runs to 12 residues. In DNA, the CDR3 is TGTCCCAGCTCACCAACAGACTATGGCTACACCTTC. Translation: CPSSPTDYGYTF. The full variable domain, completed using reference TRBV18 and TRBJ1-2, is NAGVMQNPRHLVRRRGQEARLRCSPMKGHSHVYWYRQLPEEGLKFMVYLQKENIIDESGMPKERFSAEFPKEGPSILRIQQVVRGDSAAYFCPSSPTDYGYTFGSGTRLTVV.

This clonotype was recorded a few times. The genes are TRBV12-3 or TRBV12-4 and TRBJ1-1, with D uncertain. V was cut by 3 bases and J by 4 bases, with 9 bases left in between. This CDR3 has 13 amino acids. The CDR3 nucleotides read TGTGCCAGCAGTTTCGGGAGGACCACTGAAGCTTTCTTT. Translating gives CASSFGRTTEAFF.

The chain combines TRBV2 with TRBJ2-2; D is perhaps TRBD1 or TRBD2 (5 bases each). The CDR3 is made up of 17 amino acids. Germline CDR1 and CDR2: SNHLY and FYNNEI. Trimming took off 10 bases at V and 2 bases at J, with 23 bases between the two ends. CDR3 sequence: CAIQHSPYGTNTGELFF. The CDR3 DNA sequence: TGTGCCATTCAGCACAGTCCCTACGGGACCAACACCGGGGAGCTGTTTTTT.

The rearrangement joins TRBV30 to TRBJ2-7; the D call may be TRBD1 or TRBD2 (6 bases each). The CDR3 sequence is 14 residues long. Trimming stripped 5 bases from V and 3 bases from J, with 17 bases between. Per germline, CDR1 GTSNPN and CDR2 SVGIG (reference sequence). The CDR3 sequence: CAWGNGGLLYEQYF. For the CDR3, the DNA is TGTGCCTGGGGTAACGGGGGCCTTCTCTACGAGCAGTACTTC.